This TCR beta chain is from a study of spatial heterogeneity in lung cancer. Study-wide context: Samples were donated by 72 untreated early-stage non-small cell lung cancer patients. The study sequenced follow-up PBMC samples when they were available, at a median of about two years after resection. The study's findings and limits: Whereas they appeared in blood less at follow-up, ubiquitous expanded tumor TCRs appeared there more at resection.

Time point of the sample: blood at routine non-recurrence follow-up after resection. From tumor, nontumor lung or frozen PBMC, whole RNA was taken unsorted for sequencing. Via MiXCR, TCRdb re-called the 5' RACE reads, giving one row per CDR3 protein. This sample has 45,000 to 50,000 distinct CDR3 sequences, with roughly 12% found just once. At least ten counts were recorded for this clonotype. The antigen remains undetermined. V was clipped by 3 bases and J by 0 bases, with 12 bases between them. In germline, CDR1 is MDHEN, CDR2 SYDVKM. The CDR3 runs to 16 residues. The receptor was derived from a male donor with early-stage non-small cell lung cancer. Sequenced material: PBMCs, taken at follow-up. The chain joins TRBV28 to TRBJ1-5, with TRBD1 as a possible D gene (5 bases). The CDR3 region is CASSLQRQFSNQPQHF. The CDR3 nucleotides read TGTGCCAGCAGTTTGCAGCGACAGTTTAGCAATCAGCCCCAGCATTTT. Complete variable domain (other parts from reference TRBV28 and TRBJ1-5): DVKVTQSSRYLVKRTGEKVFLECVQDMDHENMFWYRQDPGLGLRLIYFSYDVKMKEKGDIPEGYSVSREKKERFSLILESASTNQTSMYLCASSLQRQFSNQPQHFGDGTRLSIL.